This T cell receptor beta chain is from a study of beta chain features in type 1 diabetes. Study results and caveats: Type 1 diabetes patients had fewer VDJ junction insertions and more deletions. Among patients with Type 1 diabetes, TCRB CDR3s were moderately but significantly shorter in every one of the four CD4+ subsets.

A note on this clone: The antigen is not known.

This CDR3 is 15 amino acids long. Trimming took off 6 bases at V and 2 bases at J, with 15 bases between the two ends. Per the germline V gene, CDR1 is KGHSH and CDR2 is LQKENI. cDNA synthesis used the whole RNA isolate, giving expressed TCRB sequences. Measured with immunoSEQ multiplex PCR; TCRdb has only the in-frame clones, and not every one. Among around 250,000 clones listed, 24% were seen once. V gene TRBV18 combines with J gene TRBJ2-3, with D tentatively TRBD1 (6 bases). The sequenced sample was naive CD4+ T cells from blood. The receptor's source is a woman in her 30s with type 1 diabetes. This CDR3 reads CASSPNGQNTDTQYF. CDR3 sequence (DNA): TGTGCCAGCTCCCCCAACGGACAGAACACAGATACGCAGTATTTT.